A selection of T cell receptor beta chains follows, all from one sample in a study of T cells in Graves' hyperthyroidism and ophthalmopathy. Via MiXCR, TCRdb re-called the multiplex PCR reads, giving one row per CDR3 protein. The sample has around 450,000 distinct CDR3 sequences, 15% to 19% seen once. The sequenced sample was blood. The receptors here all came from a woman between 18 and 29 years old with Graves' hyperthyroidism. CDR3s include the opening cysteine and the closing phenylalanine or tryptophan. A D gene is named only where the DNA matches it firmly. Expanded clones get a size class; other rows say once, few or many, or leave the size out.

J,V,size,D,CDR3,DNA
TRBJ2-5,TRBV12-3/TRBV12-4,.,.,CASRTGAAETQYF,TGTGCCAGCAGGACTGGGGCGGCAGAGACCCAGTACTTC
TRBJ2-7,TRBV11-2,.,.,CASSHGWGDEQYF,TGTGCCAGCAGTCATGGGTGGGGGGACGAGCAGTACTTC
TRBJ2-2,TRBV10-1,few,.,CASSELRFGELFF,TGCGCCAGCAGTGAGTTAAGGTTTGGGGAGCTGTTTTTT
TRBJ2-1,TRBV5-1,many,TRBD1,CASSLGGQASYNEQFF,TGCGCCAGCAGCTTGGGAGGACAGGCCTCCTACAATGAGCAGTTCTTC
TRBJ2-1,TRBV2,once,TRBD2,CASPRPGLAGEGYNEQFF,TGTGCCAGCCCCCGGCCGGGACTAGCGGGAGAGGGCTACAATGAGCAGTTCTTC
TRBJ2-2,TRBV20-1,many,.,CSAWGPENTGELFF,TGCAGTGCTTGGGGACCAGAGAACACCGGGGAGCTGTTTTTT
TRBJ2-3,TRBV6-4,many,TRBD2,CASSEAGGPTDTQYF,TGTGCCAGCAGTGAGGCGGGGGGGCCCACAGATACGCAGTATTTT
TRBJ2-1,TRBV12-3/TRBV12-4,many,.,CASSFRSPLSYNEQFF,TGTGCCAGCAGTTTCCGCTCCCCTCTCTCCTACAATGAGCAGTTCTTC
TRBJ2-2,TRBV27,once,.,CASSLKPWNTGELFF,TGTGCCAGCAGTTTAAAACCTTGGAACACCGGGGAGCTGTTTTTT
TRBJ2-1,TRBV7-9,many,.,CASSPYGTKGNEQFF,TGTGCCAGCAGCCCTTATGGGACCAAAGGTAATGAGCAGTTCTTC
TRBJ2-5,TRBV20-1,many,TRBD2,CSGESGGRGAQYF,TGCAGTGGAGAGAGCGGGGGCCGGGGGGCCCAGTACTTC
TRBJ1-2,TRBV19,.,.,CASSKQGKLYGYTF,TGTGCCAGTAGTAAGCAGGGAAAACTCTATGGCTACACCTTC
TRBJ2-7,TRBV12-3/TRBV12-4,many,.,CASSLEGRAYYEQYF,TGTGCCAGCAGTTTAGAGGGCAGGGCCTATTACGAGCAGTACTTC
TRBJ2-5,TRBV6-1,many,TRBD1,CASSFRDSQETQYF,TGTGCCAGCAGTTTCCGGGACAGCCAAGAGACCCAGTACTTC
TRBJ1-1,TRBV11-2,.,TRBD1,CASSFSGTATEAFF,TGTGCCAGCAGCTTTAGCGGGACAGCTACTGAAGCTTTCTTT
TRBJ2-5,TRBV30,.,TRBD2,CAWNRGLAGETQYF,TGTGCCTGGAATCGGGGACTAGCGGGAGAGACCCAGTACTTC
TRBJ1-5,TRBV6-1,many,.,CASSERGLGNQPQHF,TGTGCCAGCAGTGAAAGGGGCCTTGGCAATCAGCCCCAGCATTTT
TRBJ2-7,TRBV6-5,many,.,CASSYHGRVDGEQYF,TGTGCCAGCAGTTACCACGGACGGGTGGATGGCGAGCAGTACTTC
TRBJ1-5,TRBV27,many,TRBD1,CASRRTGYNQPQHF,TGTGCCAGCAGAAGGACAGGCTACAATCAGCCCCAGCATTTT
TRBJ1-6,TRBV12-3/TRBV12-4,few,.,CASSGEWGNSPPHF,TGTGCCAGCAGCGGGGAATGGGGTAATTCACCCCCCCACTTT
TRBJ2-5,TRBV2,many,.,CASSDGLQETQYF,TGTGCCAGCAGTGACGGGCTCCAAGAGACCCAGTACTTC
TRBJ2-7,TRBV7-2,many,.,CASSLEGDPTYEQYF,TGTGCCAGCAGCTTAGAAGGGGACCCTACCTACGAGCAGTACTTC
TRBJ2-2,TRBV7-2,.,TRBD1,CASSRNRGDTGELFF,TGTGCCAGCAGCAGAAACAGGGGAGACACCGGGGAGCTGTTTTTT
TRBJ2-5,TRBV10-3,.,.,CAISEMKGWQETQYF,TGTGCCATCAGTGAGATGAAAGGGTGGCAAGAGACCCAGTACTTC
TRBJ2-7,TRBV29-1,few,TRBD1,CSVETGVPYEQYF,TGCAGCGTAGAGACAGGGGTCCCCTACGAGCAGTACTTC
TRBJ2-1,TRBV7-9,many,TRBD2,CASSFAAGGLYNEQFF,TGTGCCAGCAGCTTCGCGGCGGGGGGCCTCTACAATGAGCAGTTCTTC
TRBJ1-3,TRBV4-1,.,.,CASSPPGRNTIYF,TGCGCCAGCAGCCCGCCGGGGAGAAACACCATATATTTT
TRBJ1-2,TRBV7-9,many,.,CASSYGGYYGYTF,TGTGCCAGCAGCTACGGGGGCTACTATGGCTACACCTTC
TRBJ2-5,TRBV29-1,few,.,CSVEGAAVETQYF,TGCAGCGTTGAAGGGGCAGCGGTGGAGACCCAGTACTTC
TRBJ2-7,TRBV2,.,TRBD2,CASSQTTSGSEQYF,TGTGCCAGCAGCCAAACGACTAGCGGGAGCGAGCAGTACTTC
TRBJ2-3,TRBV5-1,once,TRBD2,CASNERETDTQYF,TGCGCCAGCAACGAGCGGGAGACAGATACGCAGTATTTT
TRBJ2-3,TRBV6-2/TRBV6-3,few,.,CASSLQGSDTQYF,TGTGCCAGCAGTCTCCAGGGATCGGATACGCAGTATTTT
TRBJ1-1,TRBV3-1,.,.,CASSRFRETNTEAFF,TGTGCCAGCAGCCGCTTCAGGGAAACGAACACTGAAGCTTTCTTT
TRBJ1-6,TRBV5-1,many,.,CASRLFDSANSPLHF,TGCGCCAGCAGGCTCTTTGACAGCGCCAATTCACCCCTCCACTTT
TRBJ2-7,TRBV12-3/TRBV12-4,.,.,CASIGAADSYEQYF,TGTGCCAGCATTGGGGCCGCAGACTCCTACGAGCAGTACTTC
TRBJ1-4,TRBV7-3,.,.,CASSQEQEKLFF,TGTGCCAGCAGCCAAGAGCAGGAAAAACTGTTTTTT
TRBJ2-1,TRBV27,many,TRBD2,CASSPQNPGGEQFF,TGTGCCAGCAGTCCGCAGAATCCGGGAGGAGAGCAGTTCTTC
TRBJ2-7,TRBV6-1,.,.,CASSFSGDSSYEQYF,TGTGCCAGCAGTTTTAGCGGGGACAGCTCCTACGAGCAGTACTTC
TRBJ2-3,TRBV27,many,.,CASTPGVVDWLPDTQYF,TGTGCCAGCACCCCCGGGGTGGTGGACTGGCTTCCAGATACGCAGTATTTT
TRBJ2-3,TRBV9,few,.,CASSPTGGGAGDTQYF,TGTGCCAGCAGCCCCACGGGAGGGGGCGCGGGAGATACGCAGTATTTT
TRBJ2-2,TRBV12-3/TRBV12-4,few,.,CASCDRKNTGELFF,TGTGCCAGCTGTGACAGAAAGAACACCGGGGAGCTGTTTTTT